This TCR beta chain was sequenced during a study of blood T cell repertoires in COVID-19. At the level of the study: Spain, Italy and the United States supplied samples that represented acute and convalescent COVID-19. From T cells, B-cell-depleted T cells, or PBMCs came the material, which was cDNA or gDNA.

This CDR3 is 13 amino acids long. The trim removed 5 bases at V and 5 bases at J, leaving 4 bases unmatched. CDR1 MRHNA and CDR2 SNTAGT come from the germline V gene. Original data processing: Quantification of nucleated cells was approximated via reference gene primer amplification. Some clones are missing from TCRdb's copy, which holds only in-frame ones; the method was immunoSEQ multiplex PCR. The V and J calls and clone size are taken from that table; D and trimming were inferred from the DNA. The sample contains about 23,000 clones, around 94% of which appear only once. This clonotype was obtained from a woman aged 45 to 65 with active COVID-19. The gene calls are TRBV6-4 and TRBJ2-3; TRBD2 agrees at 7 bases. The sample comprised peripheral blood. CDR3 loop: CASSTGEGDTQYF. The CDR3 DNA reads as TGTGCCAGCAGTACGGGGGAGGGAGATACGCAGTATTTT.